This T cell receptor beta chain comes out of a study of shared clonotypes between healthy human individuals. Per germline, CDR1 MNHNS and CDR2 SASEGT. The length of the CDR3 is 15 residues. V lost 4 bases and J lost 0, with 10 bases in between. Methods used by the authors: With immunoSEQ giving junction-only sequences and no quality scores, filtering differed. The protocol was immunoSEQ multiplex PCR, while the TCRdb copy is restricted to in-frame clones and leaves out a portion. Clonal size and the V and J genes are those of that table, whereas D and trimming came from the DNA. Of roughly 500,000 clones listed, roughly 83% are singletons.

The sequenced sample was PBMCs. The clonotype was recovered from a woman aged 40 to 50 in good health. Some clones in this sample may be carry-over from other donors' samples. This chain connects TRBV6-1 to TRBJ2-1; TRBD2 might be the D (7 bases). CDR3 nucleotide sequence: TGTGCCAGCAGTGCTGGGGGGGCCTCCTACAATGAGCAGTTCTTC. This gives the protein CASSAGGASYNEQFF.